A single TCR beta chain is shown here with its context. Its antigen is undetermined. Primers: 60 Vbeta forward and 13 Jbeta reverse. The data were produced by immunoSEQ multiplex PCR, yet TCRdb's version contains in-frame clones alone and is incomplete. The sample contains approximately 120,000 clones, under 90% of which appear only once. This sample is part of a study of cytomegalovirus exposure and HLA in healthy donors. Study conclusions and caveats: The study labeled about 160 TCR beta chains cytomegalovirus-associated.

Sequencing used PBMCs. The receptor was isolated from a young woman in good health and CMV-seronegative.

Here the CDR3 reads CASSLAAAGVSEQYF. DNA for the CDR3: TGTGCCAGCAGTTTGGCGGCAGCCGGGGTGAGTGAGCAGTACTTC. This chain uses TRBV28 with TRBJ2-7, with D possibly being TRBD2 (5 bases). Germline values: CDR1 MDHEN, CDR2 SYDVKM. The V gene lost 3 bases and the J gene lost 7 bases, with 19 bases spanning the gap. The CDR3 length is 15 residues.